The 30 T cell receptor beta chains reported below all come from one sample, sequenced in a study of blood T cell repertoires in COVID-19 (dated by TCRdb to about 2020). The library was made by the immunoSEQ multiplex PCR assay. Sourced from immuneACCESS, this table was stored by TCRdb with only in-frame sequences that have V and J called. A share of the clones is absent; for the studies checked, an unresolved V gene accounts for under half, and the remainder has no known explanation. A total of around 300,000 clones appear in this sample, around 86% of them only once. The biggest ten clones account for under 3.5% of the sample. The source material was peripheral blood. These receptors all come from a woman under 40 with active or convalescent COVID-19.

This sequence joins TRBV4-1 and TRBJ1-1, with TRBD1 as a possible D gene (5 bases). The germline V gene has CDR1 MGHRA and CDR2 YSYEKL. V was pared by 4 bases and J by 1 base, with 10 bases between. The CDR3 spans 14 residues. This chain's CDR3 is CASSPRTPNTEAFF. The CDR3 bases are TGCGCCAGCAGCCCAAGGACACCGAACACTGAAGCTTTCTTT.

Here the CDR3 reads CASSYVEGLPNSYEQYF. The CDR3 coding sequence is TGTGCCAGCAGCTATGTGGAGGGACTCCCTAACTCCTACGAGCAGTACTTC. The chain is built from TRBV6-4 and TRBJ2-7; D is possibly TRBD2 (6 bases). V was shortened by 6 bases and J by 0 bases, with 21 bases between the two germline ends. The CDR3 is 17 amino acids. Germline V gene sequence: CDR1 MRHNA, CDR2 SNTAGT.

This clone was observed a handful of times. CDR3 coding DNA: TGTGCCAGTGGCTACCCTCCCGGGGTGGGTCAGTTCTTC. Amino acid sequence: CASGYPPGVGQFF. The chain joins TRBV27 to TRBJ2-1; a possible D gene is TRBD2 (5 bases). The CDR3 length is 13 residues. The germline V gene encodes CDR1 MNHEY and CDR2 SMNVEV (reference sequence). Trimming removed 9 bases at V and 13 bases at J, with 22 bases between.

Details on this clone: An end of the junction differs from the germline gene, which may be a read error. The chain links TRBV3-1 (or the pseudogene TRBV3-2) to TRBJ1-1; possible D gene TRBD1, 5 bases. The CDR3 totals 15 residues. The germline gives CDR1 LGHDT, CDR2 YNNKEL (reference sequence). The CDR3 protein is CASSPTREGNAEAFF. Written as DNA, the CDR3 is TGTGCCAGCAGCCCAACCAGGGAGGGGAACGCTGAAGCTTTCTTT.

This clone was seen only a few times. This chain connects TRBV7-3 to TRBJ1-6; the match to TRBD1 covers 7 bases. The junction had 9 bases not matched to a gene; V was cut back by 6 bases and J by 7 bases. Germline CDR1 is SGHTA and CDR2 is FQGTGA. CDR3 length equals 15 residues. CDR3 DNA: TGTGCCAGCAGTCGAACCGGGACAGCGAATTCACCCCTCCACTTT. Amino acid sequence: CASSRTGTANSPLHF.

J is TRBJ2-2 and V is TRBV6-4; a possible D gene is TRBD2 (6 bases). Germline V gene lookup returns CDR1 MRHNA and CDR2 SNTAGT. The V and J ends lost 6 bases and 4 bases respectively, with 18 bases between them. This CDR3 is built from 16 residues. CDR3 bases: TGTGCCAGCAGCCCCTGGGGCGGGGCCCTCACCGGGGAGCTGTTTTTT. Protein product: CASSPWGGALTGELFF.

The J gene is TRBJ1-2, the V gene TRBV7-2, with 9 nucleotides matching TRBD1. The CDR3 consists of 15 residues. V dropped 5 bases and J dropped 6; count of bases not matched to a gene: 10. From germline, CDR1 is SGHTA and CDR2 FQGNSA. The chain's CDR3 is CASSPSTGGADGYTF. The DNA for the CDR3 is TGTGCCAGCAGCCCCTCAACAGGGGGCGCGGATGGCTACACCTTC.

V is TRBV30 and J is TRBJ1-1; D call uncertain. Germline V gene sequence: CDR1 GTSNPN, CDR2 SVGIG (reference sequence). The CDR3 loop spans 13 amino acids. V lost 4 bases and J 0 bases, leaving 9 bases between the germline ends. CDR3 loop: CAWNSGMNTEAFF. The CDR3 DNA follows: TGTGCCTGGAATTCGGGTATGAACACTGAAGCTTTCTTT.

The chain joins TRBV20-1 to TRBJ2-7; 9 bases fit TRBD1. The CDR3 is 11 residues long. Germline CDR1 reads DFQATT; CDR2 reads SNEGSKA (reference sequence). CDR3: CSLGQGYEQYF. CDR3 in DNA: TGCAGCCTGGGACAGGGTTACGAGCAGTACTTC.

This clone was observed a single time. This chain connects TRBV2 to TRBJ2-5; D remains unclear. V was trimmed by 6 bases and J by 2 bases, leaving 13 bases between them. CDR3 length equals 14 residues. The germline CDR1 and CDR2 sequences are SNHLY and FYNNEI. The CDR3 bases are TGTGCCAGCAGCGCTGACTCCGCTCAAGAGACCCAGTACTTC. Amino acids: CASSADSAQETQYF. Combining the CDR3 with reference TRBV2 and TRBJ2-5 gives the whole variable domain EPEVTQTPSHQVTQMGQEVILRCVPISNHLYFYWYRQILGQKVEFLVSFYNNEISEKSEIFDDQFSVERPDGSNFTLKIRSTKLEDSAMYFCASSADSAQETQYFGPGTRLLVL.

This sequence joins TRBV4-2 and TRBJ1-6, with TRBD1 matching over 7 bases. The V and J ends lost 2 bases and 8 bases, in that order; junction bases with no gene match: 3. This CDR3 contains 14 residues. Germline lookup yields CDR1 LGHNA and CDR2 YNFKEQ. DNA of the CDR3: TGTGCCAGCAGCCAAACAGGGGAGGATTCACCCCTCCACTTT. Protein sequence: CASSQTGEDSPLHF.

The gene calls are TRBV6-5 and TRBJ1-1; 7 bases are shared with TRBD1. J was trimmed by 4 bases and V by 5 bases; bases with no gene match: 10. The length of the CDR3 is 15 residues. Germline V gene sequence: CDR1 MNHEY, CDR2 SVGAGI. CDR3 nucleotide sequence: TGTGCCAGCAGTAGGGGGCGACTCCGTGGCACTGAAGCTTTCTTT. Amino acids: CASSRGRLRGTEAFF.

CDR3 residues: CASSLGAGTGQYEQYF. The CDR3 DNA reads as TGTGCCAGCAGCTTAGGGGCCGGGACAGGGCAGTACGAGCAGTACTTC. The V call is TRBV7-8, the J call TRBJ2-7, with TRBD1 matching over 9 bases. The V and J ends lost 1 base and 4 bases, in that order; junction bases with no gene match: 8. This CDR3 spans 16 amino acids. Germline CDR1 reads SGHVS; CDR2 reads FQNEAQ.

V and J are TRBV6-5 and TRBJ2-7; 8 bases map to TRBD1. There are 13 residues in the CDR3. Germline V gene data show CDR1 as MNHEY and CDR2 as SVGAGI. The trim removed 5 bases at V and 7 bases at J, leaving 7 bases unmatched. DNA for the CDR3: TGTGCCAGCAGTCCACCGACAGGGGATGAGCAGTACTTC. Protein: CASSPPTGDEQYF.

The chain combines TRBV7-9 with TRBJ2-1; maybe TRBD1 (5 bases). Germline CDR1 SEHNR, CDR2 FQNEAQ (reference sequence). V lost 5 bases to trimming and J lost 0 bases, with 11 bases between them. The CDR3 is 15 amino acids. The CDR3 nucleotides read TGTGCCAGCAGCAATCACAGGAGCTCCTACAATGAGCAGTTCTTC. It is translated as CASSNHRSSYNEQFF. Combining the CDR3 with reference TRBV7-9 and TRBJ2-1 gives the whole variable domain DTGVSQNPRHKITKRGQNVTFRCDPISEHNRLYWYRQTLGQGPEFLTYFQNEAQLEKSRLLSDRFSAERPKGSFSTLEIQRTEQGDSAMYLCASSNHRSSYNEQFFGPGTRLTVL.

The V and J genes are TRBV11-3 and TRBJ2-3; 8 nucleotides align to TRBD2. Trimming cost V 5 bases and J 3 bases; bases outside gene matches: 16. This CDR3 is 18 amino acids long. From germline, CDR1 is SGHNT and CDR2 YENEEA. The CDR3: CASSLRVPSGGATDTQYF. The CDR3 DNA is TGTGCCAGCAGCCTCCGCGTACCTTCCGGGGGGGCTACAGATACGCAGTATTTT.

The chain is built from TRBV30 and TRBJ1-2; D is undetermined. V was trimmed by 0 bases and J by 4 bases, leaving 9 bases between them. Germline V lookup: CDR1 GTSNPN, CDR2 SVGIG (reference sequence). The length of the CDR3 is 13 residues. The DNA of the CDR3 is TGTGCCTGGAGTGTAGGAGGACTCTATGGCTACACCTTC. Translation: CAWSVGGLYGYTF.

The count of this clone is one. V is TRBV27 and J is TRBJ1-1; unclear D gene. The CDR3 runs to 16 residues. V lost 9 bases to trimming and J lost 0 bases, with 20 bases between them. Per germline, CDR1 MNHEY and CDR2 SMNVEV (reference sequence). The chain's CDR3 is CASSRDIQWMNTEAFF. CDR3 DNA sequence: TGTGCCAGTTCCAGAGACATCCAGTGGATGAACACTGAAGCTTTCTTT.

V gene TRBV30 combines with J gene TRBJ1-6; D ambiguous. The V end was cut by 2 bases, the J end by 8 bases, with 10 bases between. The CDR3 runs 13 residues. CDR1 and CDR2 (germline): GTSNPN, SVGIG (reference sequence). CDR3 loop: CAWSILEDSPLHF. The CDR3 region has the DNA TGTGCCTGGAGTATATTGGAGGATTCACCCCTCCACTTT.

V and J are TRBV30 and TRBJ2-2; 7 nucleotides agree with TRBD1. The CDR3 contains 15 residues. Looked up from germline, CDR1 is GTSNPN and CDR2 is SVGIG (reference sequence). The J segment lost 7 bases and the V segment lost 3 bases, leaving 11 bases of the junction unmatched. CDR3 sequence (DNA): TGTGCCTGGAGGAAGAGAGACAGGGCCTTCGGGGAGCTGTTTTTT. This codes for CAWRKRDRAFGELFF.

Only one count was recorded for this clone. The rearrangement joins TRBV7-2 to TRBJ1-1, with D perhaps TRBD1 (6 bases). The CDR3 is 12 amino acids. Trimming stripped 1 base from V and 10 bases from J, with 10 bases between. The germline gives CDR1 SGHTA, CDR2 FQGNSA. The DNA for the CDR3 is TGTGCCAGCAGCTTAGTCAGGGGAACAGCTTTCTTT. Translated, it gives CASSLVRGTAFF.

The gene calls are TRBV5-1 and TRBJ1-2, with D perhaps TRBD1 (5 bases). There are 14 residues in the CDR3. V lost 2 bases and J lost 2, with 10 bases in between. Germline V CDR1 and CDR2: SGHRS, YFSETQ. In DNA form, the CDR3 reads TGCGCCAGCAGCTTCCTGGACATCAACTATGGCTACACCTTC. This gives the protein CASSFLDINYGYTF.

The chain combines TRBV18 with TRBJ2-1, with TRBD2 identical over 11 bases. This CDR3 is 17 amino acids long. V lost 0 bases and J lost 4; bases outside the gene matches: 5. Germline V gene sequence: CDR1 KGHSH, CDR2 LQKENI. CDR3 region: CASSPPISGGAYNEQFF. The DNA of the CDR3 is TGTGCCAGCTCACCACCGATTAGCGGGGGGGCGTACAATGAGCAGTTCTTC. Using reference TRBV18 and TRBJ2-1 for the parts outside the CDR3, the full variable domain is NAGVMQNPRHLVRRRGQEARLRCSPMKGHSHVYWYRQLPEEGLKFMVYLQKENIIDESGMPKERFSAEFPKEGPSILRIQQVVRGDSAAYFCASSPPISGGAYNEQFFGPGTRLTVL.

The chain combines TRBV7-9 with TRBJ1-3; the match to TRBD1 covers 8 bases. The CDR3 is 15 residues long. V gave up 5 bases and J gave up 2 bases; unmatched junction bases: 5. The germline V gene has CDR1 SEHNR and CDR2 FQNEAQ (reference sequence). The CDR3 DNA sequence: TGTGCCAGCAGCACGGACAGGGAGGCTGGAAACACCATATATTTT. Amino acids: CASSTDREAGNTIYF.

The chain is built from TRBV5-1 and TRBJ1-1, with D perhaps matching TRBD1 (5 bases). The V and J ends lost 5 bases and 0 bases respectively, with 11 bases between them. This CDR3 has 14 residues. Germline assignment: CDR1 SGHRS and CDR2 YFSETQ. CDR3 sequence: CASRRDSMNTEAFF. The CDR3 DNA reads TGCGCCAGCAGGCGAGACAGTATGAACACTGAAGCTTTCTTT.

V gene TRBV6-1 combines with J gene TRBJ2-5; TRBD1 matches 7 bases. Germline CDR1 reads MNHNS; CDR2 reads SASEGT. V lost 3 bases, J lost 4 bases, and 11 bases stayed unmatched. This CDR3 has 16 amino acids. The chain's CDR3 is CASSDPGTALRETQYF. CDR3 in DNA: TGTGCCAGCAGTGACCCGGGGACAGCTCTTCGAGAGACCCAGTACTTC.

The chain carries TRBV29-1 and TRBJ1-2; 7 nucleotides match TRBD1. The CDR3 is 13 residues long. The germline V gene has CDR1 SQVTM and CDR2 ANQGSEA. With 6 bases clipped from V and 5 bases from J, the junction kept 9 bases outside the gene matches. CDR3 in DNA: TGCAGCGTACTTCCGGGACAGACTTATGGCTACACCTTC. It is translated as CSVLPGQTYGYTF.

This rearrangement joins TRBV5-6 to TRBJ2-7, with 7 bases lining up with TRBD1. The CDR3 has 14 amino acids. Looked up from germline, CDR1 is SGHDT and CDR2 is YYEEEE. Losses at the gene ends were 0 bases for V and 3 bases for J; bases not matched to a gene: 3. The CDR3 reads CASSLGTGYYEQYF. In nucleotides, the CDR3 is TGTGCCAGCAGCTTGGGGACAGGTTACTACGAGCAGTACTTC.

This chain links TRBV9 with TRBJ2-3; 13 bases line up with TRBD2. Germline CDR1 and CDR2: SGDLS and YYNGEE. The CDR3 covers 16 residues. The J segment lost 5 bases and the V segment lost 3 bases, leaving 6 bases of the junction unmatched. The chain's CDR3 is CASSEGTSGVIDTQYF. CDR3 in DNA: TGTGCCAGCAGCGAGGGGACTAGCGGGGTAATAGATACGCAGTATTTT.

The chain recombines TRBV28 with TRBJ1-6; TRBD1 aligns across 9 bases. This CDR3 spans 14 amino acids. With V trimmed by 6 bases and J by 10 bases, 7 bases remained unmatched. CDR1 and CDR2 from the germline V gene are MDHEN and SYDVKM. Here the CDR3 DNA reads TGTGCCAGCAGCGGACAGGGGTTGGGATCACCCCTCCACTTT. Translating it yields CASSGQGLGSPLHF.